The present T cell receptor beta chain was sequenced within a study of blood T cell repertoires in COVID-19. Study at large: The samples span acute and convalescent COVID-19 from the United States, Italy and Spain. Sample material is recorded as cDNA or gDNA derived from T cells, B-cell-depleted T cells, or PBMCs.

Patients in Seattle were enrolled during active infection, then followed longitudinally. With V trimmed by 6 bases and J by 2 bases, 8 bases remained unmatched. Germline V gene sequence: CDR1 KGHSH, CDR2 LQKENI. The CDR3 is 15 residues long. Data came from immunoSEQ multiplex PCR; TCRdb stores just in-frame clones and leaves some out. The data show about 480,000 clones, with roughly 87% seen just once and 0.7% to 1% held by the top ten. The sequenced sample consisted of peripheral blood. This TCR was sampled from a man between 18 and 29 years old with COVID-19, enrolled during active disease. V and J are TRBV18 and TRBJ2-5; 8 bases agree with TRBD2. This CDR3 is CASSPGAGEQETQYF. As DNA, the CDR3 is TGTGCCAGCTCCCCCGGAGCGGGGGAACAAGAGACCCAGTACTTC.